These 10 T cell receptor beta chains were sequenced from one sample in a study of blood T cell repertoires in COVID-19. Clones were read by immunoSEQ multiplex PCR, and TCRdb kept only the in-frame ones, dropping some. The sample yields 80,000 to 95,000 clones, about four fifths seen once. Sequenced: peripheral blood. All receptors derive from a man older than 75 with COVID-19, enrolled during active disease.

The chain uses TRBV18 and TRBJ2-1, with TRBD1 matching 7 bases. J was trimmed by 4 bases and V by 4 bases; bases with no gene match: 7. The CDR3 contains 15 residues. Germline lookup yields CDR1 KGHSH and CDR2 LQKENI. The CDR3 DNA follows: TGTGCCAGCTCACTGCCCGGGACAGAGTACAATGAGCAGTTCTTC. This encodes CASSLPGTEYNEQFF.

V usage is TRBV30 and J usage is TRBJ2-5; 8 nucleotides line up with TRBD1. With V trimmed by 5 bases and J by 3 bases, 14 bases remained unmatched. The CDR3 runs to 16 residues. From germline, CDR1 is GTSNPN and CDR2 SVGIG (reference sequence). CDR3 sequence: CAWQQHPGTGKETQYF. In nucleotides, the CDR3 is TGTGCCTGGCAGCAGCACCCGGGGACAGGAAAAGAGACCCAGTACTTC.

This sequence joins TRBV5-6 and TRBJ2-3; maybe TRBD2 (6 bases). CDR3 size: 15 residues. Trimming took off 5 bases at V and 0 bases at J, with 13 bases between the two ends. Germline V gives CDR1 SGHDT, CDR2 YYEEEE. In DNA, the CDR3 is TGTGCCAGCAGGGGGCGCGGGGCCAGCACAGATACGCAGTATTTT. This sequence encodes CASRGRGASTDTQYF.

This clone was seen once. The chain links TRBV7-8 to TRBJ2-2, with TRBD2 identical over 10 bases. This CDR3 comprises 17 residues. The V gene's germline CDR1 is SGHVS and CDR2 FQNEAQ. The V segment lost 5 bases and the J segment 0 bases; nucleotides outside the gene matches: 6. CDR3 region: CASSGIAGGPNTGELFF. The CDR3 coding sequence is TGTGCCAGCAGCGGGATAGCGGGGGGACCGAACACCGGGGAGCTGTTTTTT.

CDR3 DNA: TGTGCCAGCAGCTTAGGGCGAGCGGAAAACACCGGGGAGCTGTTTTTT. Amino acids: CASSLGRAENTGELFF. V is TRBV7-2 and J is TRBJ2-2; possibly TRBD2 for D (5 bases). Germline V gene sequence: CDR1 SGHTA, CDR2 FQGNSA. The CDR3 is 16 amino acids. V lost 1 base and J lost 2, with 11 bases in between.

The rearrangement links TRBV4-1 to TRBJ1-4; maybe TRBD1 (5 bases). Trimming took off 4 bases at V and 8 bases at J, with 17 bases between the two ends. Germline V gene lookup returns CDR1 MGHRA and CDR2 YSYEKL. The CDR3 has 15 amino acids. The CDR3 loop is CASSPGTLNAEKLFF. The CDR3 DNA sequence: TGCGCCAGCAGCCCAGGGACTCTTAATGCGGAAAAACTGTTTTTT.

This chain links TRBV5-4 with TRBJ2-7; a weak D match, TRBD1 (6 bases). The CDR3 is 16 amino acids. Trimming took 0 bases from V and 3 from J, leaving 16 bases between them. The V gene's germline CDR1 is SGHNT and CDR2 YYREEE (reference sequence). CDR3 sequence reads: CASSLGGQLNYYEQYF. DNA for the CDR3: TGTGCCAGCAGCTTGGGCGGACAGCTAAACTACTACGAGCAGTACTTC.

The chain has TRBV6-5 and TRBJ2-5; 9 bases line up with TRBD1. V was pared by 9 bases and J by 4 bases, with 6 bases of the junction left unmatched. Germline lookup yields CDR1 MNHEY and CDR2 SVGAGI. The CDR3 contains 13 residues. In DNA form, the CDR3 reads TGTGCCAGTTTGAACAGGGGGCGAGAGACCCAGTACTTC. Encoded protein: CASLNRGRETQYF.

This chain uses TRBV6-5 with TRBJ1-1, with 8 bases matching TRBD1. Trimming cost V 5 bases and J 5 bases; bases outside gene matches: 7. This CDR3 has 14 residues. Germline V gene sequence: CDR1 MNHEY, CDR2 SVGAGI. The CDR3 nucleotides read TGTGCCAGCAGTCTCCGACAGGGGAGGACTGAAGCTTTCTTT. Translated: CASSLRQGRTEAFF.

The CDR3 sequence: CSVTQQGTGEKLFF. CDR3 DNA sequence: TGCAGCGTGACTCAACAGGGCACGGGAGAAAAACTGTTTTTT. The chain carries TRBV29-1 and TRBJ1-4; weak D call: TRBD1 (6 bases). Germline V gene sequence: CDR1 SQVTM, CDR2 ANQGSEA. CDR3 length equals 14 residues. Trimming left V 6 bases short and J 8 bases short, with 19 bases between.